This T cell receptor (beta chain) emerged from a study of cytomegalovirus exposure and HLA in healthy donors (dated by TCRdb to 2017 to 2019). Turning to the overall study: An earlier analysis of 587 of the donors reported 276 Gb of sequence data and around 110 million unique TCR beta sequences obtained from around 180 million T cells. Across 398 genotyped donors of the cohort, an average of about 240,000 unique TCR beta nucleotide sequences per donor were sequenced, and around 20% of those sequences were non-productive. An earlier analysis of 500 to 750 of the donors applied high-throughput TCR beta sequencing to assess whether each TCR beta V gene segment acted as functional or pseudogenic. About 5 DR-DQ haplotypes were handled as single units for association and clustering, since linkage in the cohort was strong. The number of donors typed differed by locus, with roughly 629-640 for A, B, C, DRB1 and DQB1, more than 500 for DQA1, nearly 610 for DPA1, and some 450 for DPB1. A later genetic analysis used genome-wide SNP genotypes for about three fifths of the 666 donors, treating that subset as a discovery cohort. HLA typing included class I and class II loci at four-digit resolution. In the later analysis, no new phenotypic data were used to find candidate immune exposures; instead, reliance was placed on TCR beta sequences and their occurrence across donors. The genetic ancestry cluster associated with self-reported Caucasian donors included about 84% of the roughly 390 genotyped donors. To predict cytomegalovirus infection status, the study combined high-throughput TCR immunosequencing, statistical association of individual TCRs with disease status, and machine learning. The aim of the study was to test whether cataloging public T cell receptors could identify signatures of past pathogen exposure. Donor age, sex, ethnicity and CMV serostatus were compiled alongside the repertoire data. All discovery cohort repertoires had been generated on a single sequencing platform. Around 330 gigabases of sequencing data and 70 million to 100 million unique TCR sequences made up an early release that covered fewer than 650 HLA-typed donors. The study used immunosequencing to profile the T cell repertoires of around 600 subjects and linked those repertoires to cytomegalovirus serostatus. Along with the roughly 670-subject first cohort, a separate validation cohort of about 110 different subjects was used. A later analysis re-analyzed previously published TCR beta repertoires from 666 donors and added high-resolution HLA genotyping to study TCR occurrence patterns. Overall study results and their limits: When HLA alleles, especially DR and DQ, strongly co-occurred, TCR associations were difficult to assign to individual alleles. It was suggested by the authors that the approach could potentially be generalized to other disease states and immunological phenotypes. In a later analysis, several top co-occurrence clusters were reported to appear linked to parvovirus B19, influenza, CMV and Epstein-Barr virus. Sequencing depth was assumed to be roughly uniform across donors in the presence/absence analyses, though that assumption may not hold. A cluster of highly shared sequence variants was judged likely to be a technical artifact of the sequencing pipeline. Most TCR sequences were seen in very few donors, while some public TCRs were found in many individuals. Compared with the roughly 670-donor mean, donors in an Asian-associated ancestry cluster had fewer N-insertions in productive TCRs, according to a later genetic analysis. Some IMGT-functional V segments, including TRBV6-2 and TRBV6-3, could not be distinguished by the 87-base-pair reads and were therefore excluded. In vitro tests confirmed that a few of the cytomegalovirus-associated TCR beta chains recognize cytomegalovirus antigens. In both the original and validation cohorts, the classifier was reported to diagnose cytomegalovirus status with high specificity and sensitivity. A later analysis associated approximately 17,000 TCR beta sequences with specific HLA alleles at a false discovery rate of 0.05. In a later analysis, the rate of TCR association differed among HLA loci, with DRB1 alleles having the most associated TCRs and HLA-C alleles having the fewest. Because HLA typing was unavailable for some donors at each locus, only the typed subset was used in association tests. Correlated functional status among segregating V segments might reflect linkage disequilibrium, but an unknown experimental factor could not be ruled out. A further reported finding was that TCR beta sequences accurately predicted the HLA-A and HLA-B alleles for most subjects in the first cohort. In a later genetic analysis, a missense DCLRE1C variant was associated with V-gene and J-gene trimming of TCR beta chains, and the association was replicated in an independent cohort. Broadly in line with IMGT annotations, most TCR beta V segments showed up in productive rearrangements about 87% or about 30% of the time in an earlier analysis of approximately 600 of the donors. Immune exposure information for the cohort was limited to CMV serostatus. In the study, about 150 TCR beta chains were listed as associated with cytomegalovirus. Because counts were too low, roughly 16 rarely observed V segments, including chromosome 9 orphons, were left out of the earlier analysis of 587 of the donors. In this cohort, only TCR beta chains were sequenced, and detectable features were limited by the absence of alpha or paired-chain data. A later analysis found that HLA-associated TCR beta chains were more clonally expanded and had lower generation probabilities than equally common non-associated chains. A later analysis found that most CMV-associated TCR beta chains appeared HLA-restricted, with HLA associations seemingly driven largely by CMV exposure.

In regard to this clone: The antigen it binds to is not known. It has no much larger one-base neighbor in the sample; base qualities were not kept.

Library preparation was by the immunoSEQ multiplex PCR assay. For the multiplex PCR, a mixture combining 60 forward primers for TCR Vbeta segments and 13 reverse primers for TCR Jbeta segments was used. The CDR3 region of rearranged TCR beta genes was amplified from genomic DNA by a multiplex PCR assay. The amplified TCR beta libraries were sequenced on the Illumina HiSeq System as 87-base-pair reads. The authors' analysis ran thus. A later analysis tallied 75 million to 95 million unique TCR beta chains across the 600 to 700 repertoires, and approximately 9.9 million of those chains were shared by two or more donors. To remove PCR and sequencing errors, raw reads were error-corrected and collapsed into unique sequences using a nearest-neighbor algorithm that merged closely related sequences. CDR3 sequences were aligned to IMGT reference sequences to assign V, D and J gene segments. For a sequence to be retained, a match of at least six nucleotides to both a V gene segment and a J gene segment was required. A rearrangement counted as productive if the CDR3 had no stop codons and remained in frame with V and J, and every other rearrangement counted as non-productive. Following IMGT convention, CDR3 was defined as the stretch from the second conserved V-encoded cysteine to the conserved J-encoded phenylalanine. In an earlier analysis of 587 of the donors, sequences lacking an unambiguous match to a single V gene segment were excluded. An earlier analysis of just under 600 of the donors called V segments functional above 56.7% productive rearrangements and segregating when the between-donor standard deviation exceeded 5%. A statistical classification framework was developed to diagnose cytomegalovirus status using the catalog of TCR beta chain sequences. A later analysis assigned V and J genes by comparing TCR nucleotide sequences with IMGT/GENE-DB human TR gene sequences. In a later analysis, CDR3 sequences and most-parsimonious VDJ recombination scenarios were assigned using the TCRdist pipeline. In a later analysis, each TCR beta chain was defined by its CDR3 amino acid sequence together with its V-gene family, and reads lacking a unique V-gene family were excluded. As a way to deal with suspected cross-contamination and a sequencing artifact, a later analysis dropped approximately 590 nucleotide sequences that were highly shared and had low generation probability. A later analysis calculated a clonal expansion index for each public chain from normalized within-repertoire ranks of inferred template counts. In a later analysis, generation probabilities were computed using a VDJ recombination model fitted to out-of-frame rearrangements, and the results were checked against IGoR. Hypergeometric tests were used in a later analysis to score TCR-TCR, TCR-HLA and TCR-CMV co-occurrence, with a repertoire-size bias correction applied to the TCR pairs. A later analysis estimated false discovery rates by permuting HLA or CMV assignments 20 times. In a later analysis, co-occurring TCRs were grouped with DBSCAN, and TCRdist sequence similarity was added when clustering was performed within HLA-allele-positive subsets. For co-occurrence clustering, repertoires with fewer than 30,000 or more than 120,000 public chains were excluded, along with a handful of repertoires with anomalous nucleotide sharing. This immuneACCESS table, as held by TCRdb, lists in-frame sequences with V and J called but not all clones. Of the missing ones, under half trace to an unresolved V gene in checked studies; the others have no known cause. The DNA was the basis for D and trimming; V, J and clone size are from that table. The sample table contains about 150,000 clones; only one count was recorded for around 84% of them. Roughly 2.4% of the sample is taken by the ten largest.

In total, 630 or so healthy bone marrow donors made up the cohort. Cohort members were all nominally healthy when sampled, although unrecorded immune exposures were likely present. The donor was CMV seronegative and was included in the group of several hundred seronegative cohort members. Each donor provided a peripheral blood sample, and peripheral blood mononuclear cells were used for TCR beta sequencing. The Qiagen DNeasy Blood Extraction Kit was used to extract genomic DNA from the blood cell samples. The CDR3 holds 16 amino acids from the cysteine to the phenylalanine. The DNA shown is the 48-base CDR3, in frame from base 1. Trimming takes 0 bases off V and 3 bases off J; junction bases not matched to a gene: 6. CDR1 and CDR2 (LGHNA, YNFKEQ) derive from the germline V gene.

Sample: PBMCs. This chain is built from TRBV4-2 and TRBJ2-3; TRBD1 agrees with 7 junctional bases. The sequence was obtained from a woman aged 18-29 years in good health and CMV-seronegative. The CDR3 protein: CASSQEGGERTDTQYF. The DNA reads TGTGCCAGCAGCCAAGAAGGGGGCGAAAGGACAGATACGCAGTATTTT.